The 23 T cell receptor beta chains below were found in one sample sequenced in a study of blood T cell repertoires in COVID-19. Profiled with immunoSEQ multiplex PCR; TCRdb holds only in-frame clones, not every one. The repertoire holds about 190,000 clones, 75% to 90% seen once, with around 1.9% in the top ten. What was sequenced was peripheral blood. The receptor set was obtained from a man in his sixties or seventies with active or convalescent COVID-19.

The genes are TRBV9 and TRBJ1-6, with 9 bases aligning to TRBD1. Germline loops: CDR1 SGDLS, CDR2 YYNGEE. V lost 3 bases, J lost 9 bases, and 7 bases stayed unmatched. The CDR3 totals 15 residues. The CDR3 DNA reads TGTGCCAGCAGCGACGGACAGGGGACGGGTTCACCCCTCCACTTT. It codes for CASSDGQGTGSPLHF.

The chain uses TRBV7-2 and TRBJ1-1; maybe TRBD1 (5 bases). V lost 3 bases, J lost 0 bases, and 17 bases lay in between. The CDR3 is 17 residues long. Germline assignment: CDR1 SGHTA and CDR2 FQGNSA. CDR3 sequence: CASSLVLPGFMNTEAFF. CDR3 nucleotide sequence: TGTGCCAGCAGCTTGGTTCTCCCAGGGTTCATGAACACTGAAGCTTTCTTT.

CDR3 nucleotide sequence: TGTGCCAGCAGTAAATTACAGGGAAACACTGAAGCTTTCTTT. Translating it yields CASSKLQGNTEAFF. The gene calls are TRBV6-6 and TRBJ1-1; maybe TRBD1 (6 bases). Between the trimmed V and J ends, which lost 5 bases and 2 bases, there was a span of 12 bases. Germline assignment: CDR1 MNHNY and CDR2 SVGAGI (reference sequence). The CDR3 has 14 residues.

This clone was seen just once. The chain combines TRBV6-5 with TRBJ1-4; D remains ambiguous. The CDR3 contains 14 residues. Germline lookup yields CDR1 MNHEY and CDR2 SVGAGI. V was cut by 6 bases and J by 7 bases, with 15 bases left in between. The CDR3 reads CASSQVPVIEKLFF. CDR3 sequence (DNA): TGTGCCAGCAGCCAGGTTCCCGTAATTGAAAAACTGTTTTTT.

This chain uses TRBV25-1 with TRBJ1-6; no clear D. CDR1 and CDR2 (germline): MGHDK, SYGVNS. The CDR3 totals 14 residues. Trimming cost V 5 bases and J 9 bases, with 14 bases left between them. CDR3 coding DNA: TGTGCCAGCAGTAAGATCGAGGGTATTTCACCCCTCCACTTT. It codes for CASSKIEGISPLHF.

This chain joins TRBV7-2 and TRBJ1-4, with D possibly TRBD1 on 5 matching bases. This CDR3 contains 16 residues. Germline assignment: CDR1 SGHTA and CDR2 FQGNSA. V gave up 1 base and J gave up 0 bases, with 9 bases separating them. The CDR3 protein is CASSLGWTPTNEKLFF. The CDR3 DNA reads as TGTGCCAGCAGCTTAGGTTGGACACCAACTAATGAAAAACTGTTTTTT.

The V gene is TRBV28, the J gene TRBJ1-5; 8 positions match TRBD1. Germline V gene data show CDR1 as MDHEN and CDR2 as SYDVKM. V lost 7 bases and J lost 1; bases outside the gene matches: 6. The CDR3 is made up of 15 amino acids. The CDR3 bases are TGTGCCAGCACTGACAGGGGCAGGAGCAATCAGCCCCAGCATTTT. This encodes CASTDRGRSNQPQHF.

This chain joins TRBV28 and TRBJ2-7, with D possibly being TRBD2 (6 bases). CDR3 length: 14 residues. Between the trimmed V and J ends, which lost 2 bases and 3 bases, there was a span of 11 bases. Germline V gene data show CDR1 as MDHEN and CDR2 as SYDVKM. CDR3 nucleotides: TGTGCCAGCAGTTTAGGAGGGTCAAACTACGAGCAGTACTTC. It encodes CASSLGGSNYEQYF.

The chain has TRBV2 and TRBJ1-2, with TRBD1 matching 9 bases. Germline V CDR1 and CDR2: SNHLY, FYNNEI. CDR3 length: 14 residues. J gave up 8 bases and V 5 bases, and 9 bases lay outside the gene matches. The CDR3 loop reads CASSTRQGVGGYTF. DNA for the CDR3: TGTGCCAGCAGTACAAGACAGGGGGTGGGCGGCTACACCTTC.

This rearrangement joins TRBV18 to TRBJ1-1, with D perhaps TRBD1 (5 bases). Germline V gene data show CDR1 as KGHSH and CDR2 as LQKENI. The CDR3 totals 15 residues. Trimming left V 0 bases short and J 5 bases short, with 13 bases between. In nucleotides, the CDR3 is TGTGCCAGCTCACCACCCGTTACGGGGGGAACTGAAGCTTTCTTT. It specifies CASSPPVTGGTEAFF. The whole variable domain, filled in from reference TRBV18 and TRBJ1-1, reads NAGVMQNPRHLVRRRGQEARLRCSPMKGHSHVYWYRQLPEEGLKFMVYLQKENIIDESGMPKERFSAEFPKEGPSILRIQQVVRGDSAAYFCASSPPVTGGTEAFFGQGTRLTVV.

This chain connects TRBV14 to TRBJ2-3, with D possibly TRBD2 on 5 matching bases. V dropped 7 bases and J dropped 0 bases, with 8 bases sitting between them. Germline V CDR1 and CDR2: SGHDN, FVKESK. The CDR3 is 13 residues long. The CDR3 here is CASTTRSTDTQYF. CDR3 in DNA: TGTGCCAGCACCACTAGAAGCACAGATACGCAGTATTTT.

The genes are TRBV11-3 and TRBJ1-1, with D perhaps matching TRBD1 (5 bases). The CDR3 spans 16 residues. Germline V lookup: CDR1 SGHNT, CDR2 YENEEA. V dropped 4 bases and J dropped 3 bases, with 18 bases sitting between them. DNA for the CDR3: TGTGCCAGCAGCTACTCGGGACCCCCGGGGGACACTGAAGCTTTCTTT. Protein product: CASSYSGPPGDTEAFF.

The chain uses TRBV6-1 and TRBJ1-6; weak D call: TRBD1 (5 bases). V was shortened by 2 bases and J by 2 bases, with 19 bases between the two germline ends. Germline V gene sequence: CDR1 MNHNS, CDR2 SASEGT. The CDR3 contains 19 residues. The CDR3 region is CASSEPSTGGGTYNSPLHF. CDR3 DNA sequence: TGTGCCAGCAGTGAACCATCCACCGGGGGGGGAACCTATAATTCACCCCTCCACTTT.

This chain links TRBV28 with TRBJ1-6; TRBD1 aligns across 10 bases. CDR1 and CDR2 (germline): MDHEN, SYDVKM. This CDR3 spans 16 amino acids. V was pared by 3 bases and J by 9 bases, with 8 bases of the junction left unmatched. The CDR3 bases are TGTGCCAGCAGTTTGCCCGGGACAGGGGAACGTTCACCCCTCCACTTT. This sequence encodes CASSLPGTGERSPLHF.

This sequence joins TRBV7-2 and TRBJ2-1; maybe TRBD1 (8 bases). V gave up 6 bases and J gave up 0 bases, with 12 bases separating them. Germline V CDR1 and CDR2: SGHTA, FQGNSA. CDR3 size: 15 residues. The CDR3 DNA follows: TGTGCCAGCAGACAGGGGGAGGGCTCCTACAATGAGCAGTTCTTC. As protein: CASRQGEGSYNEQFF.

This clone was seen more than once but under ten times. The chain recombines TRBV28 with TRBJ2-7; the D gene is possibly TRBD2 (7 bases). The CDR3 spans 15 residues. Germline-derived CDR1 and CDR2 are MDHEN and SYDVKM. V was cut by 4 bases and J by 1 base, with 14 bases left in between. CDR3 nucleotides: TGTGCCAGCAGTTGGCGGGGGCGGGGGTCCTACGAGCAGTACTTC. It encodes CASSWRGRGSYEQYF. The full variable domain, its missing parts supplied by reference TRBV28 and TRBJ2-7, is DVKVTQSSRYLVKRTGEKVFLECVQDMDHENMFWYRQDPGLGLRLIYFSYDVKMKEKGDIPEGYSVSREKKERFSLILESASTNQTSMYLCASSWRGRGSYEQYFGPGTRLTVT.

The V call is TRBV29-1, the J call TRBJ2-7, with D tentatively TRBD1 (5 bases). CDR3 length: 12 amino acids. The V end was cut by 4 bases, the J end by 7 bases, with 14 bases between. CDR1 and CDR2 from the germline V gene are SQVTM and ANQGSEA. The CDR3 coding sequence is TGCAGCGTTGGACAGCTCAAAGCAGAGCAGTACTTC. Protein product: CSVGQLKAEQYF.

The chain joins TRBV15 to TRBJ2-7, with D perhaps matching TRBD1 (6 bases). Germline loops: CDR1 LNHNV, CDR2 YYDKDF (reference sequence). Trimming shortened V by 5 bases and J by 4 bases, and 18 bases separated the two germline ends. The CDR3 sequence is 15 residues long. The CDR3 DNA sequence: TGTGCCACCAGCCCCAAAGCACAGGGACCATACGAGCAGTACTTC. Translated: CATSPKAQGPYEQYF.

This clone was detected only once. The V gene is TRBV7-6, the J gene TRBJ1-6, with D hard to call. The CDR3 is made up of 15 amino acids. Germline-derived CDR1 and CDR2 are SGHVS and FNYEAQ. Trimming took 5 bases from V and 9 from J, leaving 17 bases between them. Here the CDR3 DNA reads TGTGCCAGCAGCCCCCTTTCCCAGTCGGGTTCACCCCTCCACTTT. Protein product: CASSPLSQSGSPLHF. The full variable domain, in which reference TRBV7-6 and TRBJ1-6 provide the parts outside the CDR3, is GAGVSQSPRYKVTKRGQDVALRCDPISGHVSLYWYRQALGQGPEFLTYFNYEAQQDKSGLPNDRFSAERPEGSISTLTIQRTEQRDSAMYRCASSPLSQSGSPLHFGNGTRLTVT.

This CDR3 is CASSFLGGLSTDTQYF. The DNA of the CDR3 is TGTGCCAGTTCGTTCCTGGGGGGACTTAGCACAGATACGCAGTATTTT. The chain couples TRBV19 to TRBJ2-3; D is perhaps TRBD2 (6 bases). The CDR3 has 16 residues. The germline V gene encodes CDR1 LNHDA and CDR2 SQIVND (reference sequence). The V end lost 8 bases, the J end lost 0 bases, and 18 bases lay between the germline ends.

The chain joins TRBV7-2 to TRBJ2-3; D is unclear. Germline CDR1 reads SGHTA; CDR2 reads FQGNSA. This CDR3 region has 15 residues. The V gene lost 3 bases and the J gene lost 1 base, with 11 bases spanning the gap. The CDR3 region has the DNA TGTGCCAGCAGCTTCATAGCTTGGGGCACAGATACGCAGTATTTT. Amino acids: CASSFIAWGTDTQYF.

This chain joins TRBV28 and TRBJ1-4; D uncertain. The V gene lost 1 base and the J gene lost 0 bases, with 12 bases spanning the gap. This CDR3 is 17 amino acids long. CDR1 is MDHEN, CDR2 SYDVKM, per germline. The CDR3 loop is CASSLSPPSATNEKLFF. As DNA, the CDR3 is TGTGCCAGCAGTTTATCCCCCCCCAGTGCAACTAATGAAAAACTGTTTTTT.

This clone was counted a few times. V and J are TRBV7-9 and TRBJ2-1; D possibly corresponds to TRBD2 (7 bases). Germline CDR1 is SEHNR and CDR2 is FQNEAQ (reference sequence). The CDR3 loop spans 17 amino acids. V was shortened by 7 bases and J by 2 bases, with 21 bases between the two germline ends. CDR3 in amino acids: CASTNPRGRRAYNEQFF. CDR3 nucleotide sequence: TGTGCCAGCACCAACCCGCGGGGGCGGAGAGCCTACAATGAGCAGTTCTTC.